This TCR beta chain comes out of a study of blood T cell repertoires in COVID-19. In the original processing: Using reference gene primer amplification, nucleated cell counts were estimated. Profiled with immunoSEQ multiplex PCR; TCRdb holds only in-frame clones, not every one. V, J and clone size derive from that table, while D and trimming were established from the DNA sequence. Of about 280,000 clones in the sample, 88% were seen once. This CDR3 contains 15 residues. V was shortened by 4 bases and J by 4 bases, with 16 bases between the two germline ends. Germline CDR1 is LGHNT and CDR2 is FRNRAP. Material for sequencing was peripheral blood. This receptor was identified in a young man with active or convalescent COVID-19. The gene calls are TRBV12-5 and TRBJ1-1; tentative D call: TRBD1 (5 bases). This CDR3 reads CASGSLAGQVTEAFF. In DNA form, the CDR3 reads TGTGCTAGTGGTTCGCTGGCGGGGCAAGTCACTGAAGCTTTCTTT.